This TCR beta chain was recovered during a study of CD8 T cells in Susac syndrome. TCR beta sequencing was performed on blood CD8+ and CD4+ T cells. Control patients had untreated stable or active relapsing-remitting multiple sclerosis by revised McDonald criteria. TEMRA cells were enriched by FACS, and CD4+ and CD8+ T cells were negatively isolated. Germline V lookup: CDR1 SGHVS, CDR2 FQNEAQ. The CDR3 has 14 residues. Whole-study findings and limits: Only a relatively small number of individuals were included in the TCR sequencing and HLA analysis.

Of note for this clonotype: What it recognizes is unknown. A read error may produce the germline difference seen at one junction end.

A quantity of roughly 0.5 to 1 ug RNA underwent reverse transcription using random hexamers. TCRdb analysed the immunoSEQ multiplex PCR reads with MiXCR anew, one entry per CDR3 protein. The sample contains a few hundred thousand distinct CDR3 sequences, 95% of which appear only once. The sequence derives from a human donor with multiple sclerosis. Sequencing was done on a sample of CD4+ T cells from PBMCs. This chain joins TRBV7-8 and TRBJ2-1; D gene ambiguous. The CDR3 region has the DNA TGTGCAAGCAGTCTAGAGGCCTCTTCCAGTGAGCAGTTCTTC. Amino acids: CASSLEASSSEQFF.